What follows are 30 T cell receptor beta chains derived from one specimen sequenced in a study of T cell responses to AZD1222 COVID-19 vaccine. Clones were sequenced by immunoSEQ multiplex PCR, and TCRdb holds only the in-frame ones, with some missing. The sample lists some 140,000 clones; 70% to 90% were seen once. The sample consisted of peripheral blood, taken on day 0 of AZD1222 vaccination. All receptors derive from an adult in good health.

V usage is TRBV10-3 and J usage is TRBJ2-1; D gene ambiguous. Germline CDR1 reads ENHRY; CDR2 reads SYGVKD. With 8 bases removed from V and 8 bases from J, the gap between germline ends came to 7 bases. The CDR3 is 10 amino acids. The CDR3 sequence: CAIGRDEQFF. For the CDR3, the DNA is TGTGCCATCGGGCGAGATGAGCAGTTCTTC.

The chain couples TRBV23-1 to TRBJ2-1; 9 bases line up with TRBD1. TRBV23-1 is an ORF, and what it does is uncertain. V trimming: 0 bases; J trimming: 3 bases; junction bases outside the gene matches: 27. This CDR3 has 24 amino acids. This CDR3 reads CASSQSRTGLFGDRGTVIYNEQFF. DNA of the CDR3: TGCGCCAGCAGTCAATCCCGCACGGGGCTTTTTGGAGACAGGGGGACAGTAATCTACAATGAGCAGTTCTTC.

V gene TRBV19 combines with J gene TRBJ1-1, with a possible D match to TRBD1 (6 bases). V gave up 2 bases and J gave up 8 bases, with 18 bases separating them. The CDR3 covers 15 residues. Germline V gene data show CDR1 as LNHDA and CDR2 as SQIVND (reference sequence). For the CDR3, the DNA is TGTGCCAGTAGTATACCTCAAGAGGGGGGCATGGAAGCTTTCTTT. It translates to CASSIPQEGGMEAFF.

The V call is TRBV7-2, the J call TRBJ1-2; D is unclear. The CDR3 covers 13 residues. V was shortened by 5 bases and J by 4 bases, with 11 bases between the two germline ends. From germline, CDR1 is SGHTA and CDR2 FQGNSA. CDR3 nucleotide sequence: TGTGCCAGCAGCCCCGGGATAATCTATGGCTACACCTTC. Amino acid sequence: CASSPGIIYGYTF.

The chain combines TRBV6-4 with TRBJ1-1; D is perhaps TRBD1 (5 bases). Germline V gene lookup returns CDR1 MRHNA and CDR2 SNTAGT. Trimming removed 3 bases at V and 5 bases at J, with 16 bases between. This CDR3 comprises 15 residues. This CDR3 is CASSELAGRGTEAFF. Here the CDR3 DNA reads TGTGCCAGCAGTGAATTGGCAGGGCGGGGAACTGAAGCTTTCTTT.

V gene TRBV20-1 combines with J gene TRBJ1-2, with 7 bases lining up with TRBD1. The germline V gene has CDR1 DFQATT and CDR2 SNEGSKA (reference sequence). The J segment lost 8 bases and the V segment lost 3 bases, leaving 3 bases of the junction unmatched. CDR3 length: 11 residues. The CDR3 DNA follows: TGCAGTGCTAGTCCCAGGGGGGGCTACACCTTC. Translation gives CSASPRGGYTF.

This clone has just one count. The chain recombines TRBV30 with TRBJ2-1; no clear D. CDR3 length: 13 amino acids. Deletions cut 4 bases from V and 4 bases from J, with 11 bases between. The V gene's germline CDR1 is GTSNPN and CDR2 SVGIG (reference sequence). CDR3 loop: CAWKQAEYNEQFF. The CDR3 DNA sequence: TGTGCCTGGAAGCAGGCGGAATACAATGAGCAGTTCTTC.

The genes are TRBV30 and TRBJ1-2; 8 bases are a match to TRBD1. From germline, CDR1 is GTSNPN and CDR2 SVGIG (reference sequence). The CDR3 runs to 13 residues. The ends lost 5 bases at V and 7 bases at J; junction bases unmatched: 9. CDR3 nucleotides: TGTGCCTGGTTAACAGGACAGGGACGTGGCTACACCTTC. Residues: CAWLTGQGRGYTF.

The chain uses TRBV9 and TRBJ1-1; TRBD1 matches 7 bases. After removal of 4 bases from V and 0 bases from J, the junction contained 6 bases not matched to a gene. The CDR3 totals 15 residues. Germline V lookup: CDR1 SGDLS, CDR2 YYNGEE. The CDR3 protein is CASSIRGQLNTEAFF. In DNA form, the CDR3 reads TGTGCCAGCAGCATTAGGGGACAGCTGAACACTGAAGCTTTCTTT. Full variable domain (rest looked up from reference TRBV9 and TRBJ1-1): DSGVTQTPKHLITATGQRVTLRCSPRSGDLSVYWYQQSLDQGLQFLIQYYNGEERAKGNILERFSAQQFPDLHSELNLSSLELGDSALYFCASSIRGQLNTEAFFGQGTRLTVV.

This CDR3 is CASRGYGYTF. In DNA form, the CDR3 reads TGTGCCAGCAGAGGCTATGGCTACACCTTC. This chain uses TRBV28 with TRBJ1-2, with D uncertain. The CDR3 totals 10 residues. V shed 6 bases and J shed 4 bases, with 3 bases lying between them. Looked up from germline, CDR1 is MDHEN and CDR2 is SYDVKM.

The rearrangement uses TRBV10-3 and TRBJ2-7; TRBD1 matches at 8 bases. With V trimmed by 10 bases and J by 4 bases, 6 bases remained unmatched. This CDR3 region has 12 residues. Germline-derived CDR1 and CDR2 are ENHRY and SYGVKD. CDR3 nucleotide sequence: TGTGCCACATCTACAGGGGGTTACGAGCAGTACTTC. Translating it yields CATSTGGYEQYF.

V gene TRBV9 combines with J gene TRBJ1-1; no reliable D call. Germline V gives CDR1 SGDLS, CDR2 YYNGEE. With 4 bases removed from V and 7 bases from J, the gap between germline ends came to 17 bases. The CDR3 is made up of 14 amino acids. The CDR3 region is CASSPTTGGNEAFF. CDR3 bases: TGTGCCAGCAGCCCCACCACGGGCGGTAATGAAGCTTTCTTT. Looking up the rest from reference TRBV9 and TRBJ1-1 gives the full variable domain: DSGVTQTPKHLITATGQRVTLRCSPRSGDLSVYWYQQSLDQGLQFLIQYYNGEERAKGNILERFSAQQFPDLHSELNLSSLELGDSALYFCASSPTTGGNEAFFGQGTRLTVV.

The V call is TRBV29-1, the J call TRBJ1-1; a possible D gene is TRBD1 (5 bases). The CDR3 runs to 13 residues. V gave up 7 bases and J gave up 4 bases, with 16 bases separating them. Germline CDR1 is SQVTM and CDR2 is ANQGSEA. CDR3 coding DNA: TGCAGCGCGACCAGGGCTTTGGGCACTGAAGCTTTCTTT. Translation gives CSATRALGTEAFF.

The J gene is TRBJ1-4, the V gene TRBV6-5; TRBD1 might be the D (6 bases). Germline CDR1 is MNHEY and CDR2 is SVGAGI. There are 15 residues in the CDR3. Trimming shortened V by 3 bases and J by 3 bases, and 11 bases separated the two germline ends. CDR3 region: CASSYGQGSNEKLFF. CDR3 sequence (DNA): TGTGCCAGCAGTTATGGTCAGGGGTCTAATGAAAAACTGTTTTTT.

The chain joins TRBV7-9 to TRBJ2-2; 7 positions match TRBD1. Germline V gives CDR1 SEHNR, CDR2 FQNEAQ (reference sequence). After removal of 3 bases from V and 3 bases from J, the junction contained 1 base not matched to a gene. This CDR3 is built from 14 residues. CDR3 sequence (DNA): TGTGCCAGCAGCTTCACAGGGGACACCGGGGAGCTGTTTTTT. Encoded protein: CASSFTGDTGELFF.

This chain joins TRBV5-1 and TRBJ2-7; 12 bases fit TRBD2. Per the germline V gene, CDR1 is SGHRS and CDR2 is YFSETQ. Trimming took 4 bases from V and 1 from J; bases not matched to a gene: 6. The CDR3 is made up of 16 amino acids. CDR3 residues: CASSPGTSGWSYEQYF. In nucleotides, the CDR3 is TGCGCCAGCAGCCCGGGGACTAGCGGGTGGTCCTACGAGCAGTACTTC.

This sequence joins TRBV19 and TRBJ2-2, with 8 nucleotides matching TRBD1. Per the germline V gene, CDR1 is LNHDA and CDR2 is SQIVND (reference sequence). V lost 4 bases to trimming and J lost 3 bases; unmatched junction nucleotides: 4. The CDR3 length is 15 residues. The CDR3 bases are TGTGCCAGTAGTACCCGACAGGGGTACACCGGGGAGCTGTTTTTT. This codes for CASSTRQGYTGELFF.

DNA for the CDR3: TGTGCCACCAGTGATTTCGGCGGGCGGGGAAAATGGACTGAAGCTTTCTTT. It yields the protein CATSDFGGRGKWTEAFF. This chain links TRBV24-1 with TRBJ1-1; D not resolved. This CDR3 region has 17 residues. Germline CDR1 reads KGHDR; CDR2 reads SFDVKD. V dropped 1 base and J dropped 5 bases, with 19 bases sitting between them.

The chain carries TRBV28 and TRBJ1-3; possibly TRBD1 for D (6 bases). V was cut by 6 bases and J by 4 bases, with 13 bases left in between. CDR3 length: 14 residues. Germline CDR1 MDHEN, CDR2 SYDVKM. For the CDR3, the DNA is TGTGCCAGCAGCCCACAGGGTACCGGAAACACCATATATTTT. As protein: CASSPQGTGNTIYF.

The chain combines TRBV7-6 with TRBJ1-2, with 9 bases aligning to TRBD1. V was pared by 2 bases and J by 4 bases, with 8 bases of the junction left unmatched. Germline V gene lookup returns CDR1 SGHVS and CDR2 FNYEAQ. This CDR3 is built from 16 residues. The CDR3 here is CASSLRGQGTFYGYTF. Here the CDR3 DNA reads TGTGCCAGCAGCTTAAGGGGACAGGGTACTTTCTATGGCTACACCTTC.

A note on this clone: Different DNA sequences within this sample yield the same CDR3. The chain joins TRBV5-1 to TRBJ1-1; the D gene is possibly TRBD1 (6 bases). The CDR3 consists of 12 residues. V lost 4 bases and J 8 bases, leaving 12 bases between the germline ends. CDR1 and CDR2 from the germline V gene are SGHRS and YFSETQ. CDR3: CASSSRGSEAFF. The CDR3 DNA is TGCGCCAGCAGCAGCAGGGGTTCAGAAGCTTTCTTT.

The chain employs TRBV5-1 and TRBJ1-5, with D tentatively TRBD1 (5 bases). Germline values: CDR1 SGHRS, CDR2 YFSETQ. The CDR3 runs to 14 residues. V shed 0 bases and J shed 2 bases, with 6 bases lying between them. The CDR3 sequence is CASSLVGGNQPQHF. CDR3 sequence (DNA): TGCGCCAGCAGCTTGGTAGGGGGCAATCAGCCCCAGCATTTT.

For the CDR3, the DNA is TGTGCCAGCAGTATATCTTTCGCCGGGACAGCCTACAATGAGCAGTTCTTC. This gives the protein CASSISFAGTAYNEQFF. The gene calls are TRBV3-1 (or the pseudogene TRBV3-2) and TRBJ2-1, with 7 positions matching TRBD1. This CDR3 contains 17 residues. Trimming took 6 bases from V and 2 from J; bases not matched to a gene: 13. CDR1 LGHDT and CDR2 YNNKEL come from the germline V gene (reference sequence).

J is TRBJ2-1 and V is TRBV24-1; the match to TRBD1 covers 10 bases. Germline CDR1 KGHDR, CDR2 SFDVKD. The J segment lost 7 bases and the V segment lost 4 bases, leaving 9 bases of the junction unmatched. CDR3 length: 16 residues. The CDR3 nucleotides read TGTGCCACCAGTGAACGTGGACAGGGGGTAAGGAATGAGCAGTTCTTC. Amino acid sequence: CATSERGQGVRNEQFF.

CDR3 bases: TGTGCCAGCAGCCGGCCGGGACAGGGTTCTTCACCCCTCCACTTT. Its translation is CASSRPGQGSSPLHF. The chain joins TRBV2 to TRBJ1-6; 9 bases are a match to TRBD1. The CDR3 sequence is 15 residues long. Germline V lookup: CDR1 SNHLY, CDR2 FYNNEI. V dropped 6 bases and J dropped 9; count of bases not matched to a gene: 9.

The table lists this clone with a count of one. CDR3 nucleotides: TGTGCCAGCAGAAGAGACAGAGACCTCTCCTATGGCTACACCTTC. Amino acid sequence: CASRRDRDLSYGYTF. The V gene is TRBV6-5, the J gene TRBJ1-2; a possible D gene is TRBD1 (5 bases). Germline V gives CDR1 MNHEY, CDR2 SVGAGI. Trimming removed 6 bases at V and 4 bases at J, with 18 bases between. The CDR3 consists of 15 residues.

The CDR3: CASSLGQVNTEAFF. Written as DNA, the CDR3 is TGTGCCAGCAGCTTAGGACAGGTGAACACTGAAGCTTTCTTT. The V gene is TRBV11-2, the J gene TRBJ1-1; perhaps TRBD1 as D (6 bases). The CDR3 spans 14 residues. V gave up 1 base and J gave up 0 bases, with 6 bases separating them. Germline CDR1 is SGHAT and CDR2 is FQNNGV.

The V and J genes are TRBV6-5 and TRBJ1-5; 8 bases fit TRBD1. The junction had 10 bases not matched to a gene; V was cut back by 5 bases and J by 7 bases. CDR3 length: 15 residues. Germline values: CDR1 MNHEY, CDR2 SVGAGI. The CDR3, as DNA: TGTGCCAGCAGTCCCGGACAGGGTCTTTACCAGCCCCAGCATTTT. Protein sequence: CASSPGQGLYQPQHF.

The chain recombines TRBV5-5 with TRBJ1-6; the match to TRBD1 covers 7 bases. Germline-derived CDR1 and CDR2 are SGHKS and YYEKEE (reference sequence). This CDR3 spans 14 amino acids. The trim removed 4 bases at V and 8 bases at J, leaving 6 bases unmatched. The CDR3 DNA reads TGTGCCAGCAGCGGACAGGATGCTGATTCACCCCTCCACTTT. Translating it yields CASSGQDADSPLHF. Full variable domain (remainder filled in from reference TRBV5-5 and TRBJ1-6): DAGVTQSPTHLIKTRGQQVTLRCSPISGHKSVSWYQQVLGQGPQFIFQYYEKEERGRGNFPDRFSARQFPNYSSELNVNALLLGDSALYLCASSGQDADSPLHFGNGTRLTVT.

The V and J genes are TRBV18 and TRBJ1-1; tentative D call: TRBD1 (6 bases). The CDR3 is made up of 17 amino acids. Trimming left V 3 bases short and J 3 bases short, with 20 bases between. Per germline, CDR1 KGHSH and CDR2 LQKENI. The CDR3 nucleotides read TGTGCCAGCTCACCGACGACCGGAGGGGGGGGTCACACTGAAGCTTTCTTT. Its protein product is CASSPTTGGGGHTEAFF.